This is a list of T cell receptor beta chains from one sample in a study of blood T cell repertoires in COVID-19. Generated by immunoSEQ multiplex PCR, the TCRdb table keeps only in-frame clones and is missing some. Seen here are over 6,500 clones, 70% to 90% observed once, and the top ten hold 7.5% to 9%. The specimen was peripheral blood. The source is a human donor in a cohort sampled during active COVID-19. The donor label of this sample is uncertain. The CDR3 runs from the conserved cysteine through the conserved F or W. The D gene is left open where the match is weak. Clone size is shown for a subset of rows, as once, few, many or a class of expanded clone.

>once|TRBJ2-1|TRBV19|TRBD2
TGTGCCAGTAGATGGACTAGCGGGGGACCTAATGAGCAGTTCTTC
CASRWTSGGPNEQFF
>.|TRBJ1-2|TRBV9|.
TGTGCCAGCGGGGAGAACGCCTATGGCTACACCTTC
CASGENAYGYTF
>once|TRBJ1-2|TRBV19|.
TGTGCCAGTAGTACCCCGGCAGGGCTTGGCTACACCTTC
CASSTPAGLGYTF
>.|TRBJ2-3|TRBV6-6|TRBD2
TGTGCCAGCAGTCTTAGCGGGGGGGCCTTCGGCACAGATACGCAGTATTTT
CASSLSGGAFGTDTQYF
>.|TRBJ1-1|TRBV7-8|.
TGTGCCAGCAGCCTGCCCCCAAACAGCGGCACTGAAGCTTTCTTT
CASSLPPNSGTEAFF
>.|TRBJ2-5|TRBV2|TRBD2
TGTGCCAGCAACAGCGGGGTGGGGGAGACCCAGTACTTC
CASNSGVGETQYF
>.|TRBJ2-7|TRBV3-1/TRBV3-2|.
TGTGCCAGCAGCCGCGGACAGAATTACGAGCAGTACTTC
CASSRGQNYEQYF
>.|TRBJ1-4|TRBV6-5|.
TGTGCCAGCAGTATAGGACTCGGGAATGAAAAACTGTTTTTT
CASSIGLGNEKLFF
>.|TRBJ1-1|TRBV5-1|TRBD1
TGCGCCAGCAGCAGGGGACAGGAGGGCACTGAAGCTTTCTTT
CASSRGQEGTEAFF
>.|TRBJ1-5|TRBV2|TRBD1
TGTGCCAGCAGGGATATGGGACAGGGGGCTTATAGCAATCAGCCCCAGCATTTT
CASRDMGQGAYSNQPQHF
>.|TRBJ2-7|TRBV5-6|TRBD2
TGTGCCAGCAGCCGTAGCGGGGTACCCTACGAGCAGTACTTC
CASSRSGVPYEQYF
>.|TRBJ1-4|TRBV28|.
TGTGCCAGCAGTGAACAGGGAACTAATGAAAAACTGTTTTTT
CASSEQGTNEKLFF
>.|TRBJ2-7|TRBV7-3|.
TGTGCCAGCAGCAGACAGGAATGGAGCGAGCAGTACTTC
CASSRQEWSEQYF
>.|TRBJ2-3|TRBV2|TRBD1
TGTGCCAGCAGTGAAGGGGACAGGGGGACAGATACGCAGTATTTT
CASSEGDRGTDTQYF
>.|TRBJ1-4|TRBV2|TRBD1
TGTGCCAGCAGTGAACAAGGGGGCGCGGCTAATGAAAAACTGTTTTTT
CASSEQGGAANEKLFF
>.|TRBJ2-2|TRBV7-9|.
TGTGCCAGCAGCTTAGACGCGGCTAACACCGGGGAGCTGTTTTTT
CASSLDAANTGELFF
>few|TRBJ1-6|TRBV2|TRBD1
TGTGCCAGCAGGGGGGACAGGGGATTTGGCTCACCCCTCCACTTT
CASRGDRGFGSPLHF
>.|TRBJ1-2|TRBV6-5|.
TGTGCCAGCAGTATCTATCAGGGTTATGGCTACACCTTC
CASSIYQGYGYTF
>.|TRBJ2-7|TRBV2|TRBD2
TGTGCCAGCAGTGAAGCGCTTCGGACGGGGGGATACTTC
CASSEALRTGGYF
>.|TRBJ1-4|TRBV5-5|.
TGTGCCAGCAGCCCGGGAGTCTATAATGAAAAACTGTTTTTT
CASSPGVYNEKLFF
>few|TRBJ2-3|TRBV21-1|.
TGTGCCAGCAGCAAGAGGGCTAGCGGGAGGGCTGGCACGCAGTATTTT
CASSKRASGRAGTQYF
>.|TRBJ2-1|TRBV30|.
TGTGCCTGGAGCACGGCAGGAGGGAGGAATGAGCAGTTCTTC
CAWSTAGGRNEQFF
>.|TRBJ1-2|TRBV6-5|.
TGTGCCAGCAGTCGGCACCCCGGGACTAACGGCTACACCTTC
CASSRHPGTNGYTF
>.|TRBJ1-5|TRBV5-1|TRBD1
TGCGCCAGCAGCTTAGGAACGGGACAGTATCAGCCCCAGCATTTT
CASSLGTGQYQPQHF
>.|TRBJ2-3|TRBV6-4|.
TGTGCCAGCAGGGCTAGCGAGAGCACAGATACGCAGTATTTT
CASRASESTDTQYF
>.|TRBJ1-1|TRBV11-2|.
TGTGCCAGCAGGCGAATACGGGACTTTTTGAACACTGAAGCTTTCTTT
CASRRIRDFLNTEAFF
>once|TRBJ2-5|TRBV6-1|.
TGTGCCAGCAGTTCTCAGGAGACCCAGTACTTC
CASSSQETQYF
>.|TRBJ2-2|TRBV28|.
TGTGCCAGCAATAGGCCCGGGGTAACCACCGGGGAGCTGTTTTTT
CASNRPGVTTGELFF
>once|TRBJ2-7|TRBV5-1|TRBD1
TGCGCCAGCAGCTTGGGAGGGGGCTACTACGAGCAGTACTTC
CASSLGGGYYEQYF
>.|TRBJ2-7|TRBV5-6|TRBD2
TGTGCCAGCAGGGTGGCAGGACTAGATTACGAGCAGTACTTC
CASRVAGLDYEQYF
>.|TRBJ1-1|TRBV7-2|.
TGTGCCAGCAGCTTAGTGGGCCAGGGCGTTACTGAAGCTTTCTTT
CASSLVGQGVTEAFF
>.|TRBJ2-2|TRBV3-1/TRBV3-2|TRBD2
TGTGCCAGCAGCCAAGATCTTAGACTAGCGCGTGGGAGGACCGGGGAGCTGTTTTTT
CASSQDLRLARGRTGELFF
>.|TRBJ2-7|TRBV6-2/TRBV6-3|TRBD1
TGTGCCAGCAGTTACTGGAGGACAGGGAAATTGTACGAGCAGTACTTC
CASSYWRTGKLYEQYF
>once|TRBJ1-4|TRBV4-1|.
TGCGCCAGCAGCCCTAGGGAGAACGATGAAAAACTGTTTTTT
CASSPRENDEKLFF
>.|TRBJ1-4|TRBV5-6|.
TGTGCCAGCAGCTTGGGGCAGCTAGGTTATAATGAAAAACTGTTTTTT
CASSLGQLGYNEKLFF
>.|TRBJ2-5|TRBV27|TRBD2
TGTGCCAGCAGTCCCCTAGCGGCCCAAGAGACCCAGTACTTC
CASSPLAAQETQYF
>.|TRBJ2-7|TRBV5-1|TRBD1
TGCGCCAGCAGCAAAGGACAGGGCGGACACGAGCAGTACTTC
CASSKGQGGHEQYF
>once|TRBJ2-1|TRBV5-1|TRBD2
TGCGCCACCTCCCGGGGGGGGGACTCCTACAATGAGCAGTTCTTC
CATSRGGDSYNEQFF
>.|TRBJ2-3|TRBV27|TRBD2
TGTGCCAGCAGTTCCGTAGCGGGGTTCACAGATACGCAGTATTTT
CASSSVAGFTDTQYF
>.|TRBJ2-3|TRBV4-1|.
TGCGCCAGCAGCACAACTAGGTGGAGCACAGATACGCAGTATTTT
CASSTTRWSTDTQYF
>.|TRBJ1-5|TRBV7-2|.
TGTGCCAGCAGCTTAAGAGACGGGAGCAATCAGCCCCAGCATTTT
CASSLRDGSNQPQHF
>.|TRBJ1-6|TRBV11-2|.
TGTGCCAGCAGCTTAGATAGAGCAAATTCACCCCTCCACTTT
CASSLDRANSPLHF
>.|TRBJ2-3|TRBV4-2|TRBD2
TGTGCCAGCAGCCAATATAGCGGGGGCACAGATACGCAGTATTTT
CASSQYSGGTDTQYF